Sequencing of this T cell receptor (beta chain) was carried out in a study of T-cell reconstitution after alpha-beta-depleted transplantation in children. CDR1 DFQATT and CDR2 SNEGSKA come from the germline V gene (reference sequence). The CDR3 contains 15 residues. V trimming: 5 bases; J trimming: 4 bases; junction bases outside the gene matches: 7. Unique molecular identifiers were used to barcode this TCRbeta library. TCRdb re-called the PCR reads through MiXCR, storing one row per CDR3 protein. The table includes 450,000 to 500,000 distinct CDR3 sequences, around 13% detected once. This TCR was sampled from a human donor who donated a stem cell graft to a child with combined immunodeficiency. Sample: PBMCs from the stem cell graft donor, taken from the stem cell graft. The chain has TRBV20-1 and TRBJ2-3; TRBD2 aligns across 12 bases. This CDR3 reads CSAPVTSGSPDTQYF. The CDR3 DNA sequence: TGCAGTGCTCCTGTGACTAGCGGGAGTCCAGATACGCAGTATTTT.